This T cell receptor beta chain was identified in a study of T cells in Graves' hyperthyroidism and ophthalmopathy. Study findings and constraints: A median around 6.8 months before onset, the model predicted ophthalmopathy.

Trimming cost V 1 base and J 5 bases, with 11 bases left between them. The CDR3 spans 14 residues. CDR1 is LGHDT, CDR2 YNNKEL, per germline (reference sequence). This clonotype was detected only once. Its specificity is unknown. At least 3 on the Clinical Activity Score was recorded for ophthalmopathy patients, who also had NOSPECS grade at least 4 and duration under 3 months. Diagnosing involved the use of clinical symptoms, serum thyroxine and TRAb, thyroid ultrasound and orbital computed tomography. PBMCs were obtained from under 13 ml fresh peripheral blood. TCR beta CDR3 sequences were amplified from RNA transcripts. TCR CDR3 underwent first-round RT-PCR with the HTBI primer set. TCRdb itself ran the multiplex PCR reads through MiXCR, one entry per CDR3 protein. The sample has fewer than 250,000 distinct CDR3 sequences, about a sixth seen once.

V usage is TRBV3-1 and J usage is TRBJ1-2, with unresolved D. The sequenced sample was blood. The TCR was taken from a woman aged 18-29 years with Graves' ophthalmopathy. The CDR3 protein is CASSQGTINYGYTF. CDR3 DNA sequence: TGTGCCAGCAGCCAAGGGACGATTAATTATGGCTACACCTTC.